This TCR beta chain came from a study of blood T cell repertoires in COVID-19. Study information: PBMCs, B-cell-depleted T cells, or T cells provided the cDNA or gDNA that made up the material.

Assay: immunoSEQ multiplex PCR; the TCRdb copy retains only in-frame clones and omits some. The sample carries roughly 170,000 clones, approximately 77% recorded once. Which cohort a participant joined came from the clinical history participants gave. Cohort 3 donors counted as recovered after two negative PCRs, clearance, or resolved symptoms. This clone was counted a few times. V shed 8 bases and J 0 bases; nucleotides not matched to a gene: 4. CDR1 MNHEY and CDR2 SVGAGI come from the germline V gene. CDR3 size: 15 residues. Sequenced: PBMCs or T cells enriched from blood (not recorded which). The TCR comes from a man between 60 and 70 years old who had recovered from COVID-19. This sequence joins TRBV6-5 and TRBJ2-2, with TRBD2 matching 9 bases. DNA of the CDR3: TGTGCCAGCCGTAGACTAGCGGCGAACACCGGGGAGCTGTTTTTT. Protein sequence: CASRRLAANTGELFF.